The rows below give T cell receptor beta chains drawn from one sample of a study of cytomegalovirus exposure and HLA in healthy donors. Assay used: immunoSEQ multiplex PCR; TCRdb lists only in-frame clones, some missing. The table includes more than 65,000 clones, around 92% detected once. The sequencing sample was made of PBMCs. The receptors originated from a man between 18 and 29 years old in good health and CMV-seronegative. CDR3s include the opening cysteine and the closing phenylalanine or tryptophan. Each record gives: CDR3 length, V gene, D gene, clone size, J gene, CDR3 protein, CDR3 DNA. D genes are given only for firm matches. The size of a clone is reported for some rows only, either as once, few or many, or as a class for expanded clones.

>12|TRBV15|-|-|TRBJ1-1
CATSRPPVEAFF
TGTGCCACCAGCAGACCCCCGGTTGAAGCTTTCTTT
>16|TRBV5-1|TRBD2|-|TRBJ2-5
CASSLALAGGPETQYF
TGCGCCAGCAGCTTGGCCCTAGCGGGGGGGCCTGAGACCCAGTACTTC
>13|TRBV7-3|-|-|TRBJ2-7
CASSLMADYEQYF
TGTGCCAGCAGCTTAATGGCGGACTACGAGCAGTACTTC
>14|TRBV7-2|TRBD2|-|TRBJ2-3
CASSRGGSTDTQYF
TGTGCCAGCAGTCGGGGGGGTAGCACAGATACGCAGTATTTT
>14|TRBV30|TRBD2|-|TRBJ2-1
CAWSVGAGGNEQFF
TGTGCCTGGAGTGTTGGGGCGGGGGGCAATGAGCAGTTCTTC
>16|TRBV6-5|TRBD1|-|TRBJ2-7
CASSYSTGAYSYEQYF
TGTGCCAGCAGTTACTCAACAGGGGCCTACTCCTACGAGCAGTACTTC
>15|TRBV7-8|-|-|TRBJ1-3
CASSFGPSNGNTIYF
TGTGCCAGCAGCTTTGGGCCCTCAAATGGAAACACCATATATTTT
>14|TRBV7-2|-|-|TRBJ2-2
CASSRNRAGGELFF
TGTGCCAGCAGCCGTAATCGCGCGGGCGGGGAGCTGTTTTTT
>18|TRBV6-1|TRBD1|-|TRBJ1-5
CASSETFRTGQVNQPQHF
TGTGCCAGCAGTGAAACTTTCAGGACGGGACAGGTCAATCAGCCCCAGCATTTT
>13|TRBV7-2|-|-|TRBJ2-4
CASSPQVKNIQYF
TGTGCCAGCAGCCCGCAGGTTAAAAACATTCAGTACTTC
>13|TRBV28|-|-|TRBJ1-1
CASSLVGNTEAFF
TGTGCCAGCAGTTTGGTCGGGAACACTGAAGCTTTCTTT
>14|TRBV6-5|-|-|TRBJ1-1
CASSLSDSQTEAFF
TGTGCCAGCAGTCTCTCGGACAGCCAGACTGAAGCTTTCTTT
>15|TRBV4-1|-|-|TRBJ1-5
CASSQEPGRNQPQHF
TGCGCCAGCAGCCAAGAGCCAGGCCGCAATCAGCCCCAGCATTTT
>17|TRBV18|-|-|TRBJ2-1
CASSPAFPQSSYNEQFF
TGTGCCAGCTCACCGGCGTTTCCACAGAGCTCCTACAATGAGCAGTTCTTC
>15|TRBV7-8|TRBD1|-|TRBJ1-5
CASSLVAGGEGPQHF
TGTGCCAGCAGCTTAGTAGCAGGGGGTGAGGGGCCCCAGCATTTT
>13|TRBV28|-|-|TRBJ2-4
CASSLSTKNIQYF
TGTGCCAGCAGTTTATCCACTAAAAACATTCAGTACTTC
>15|TRBV7-3|TRBD2|-|TRBJ2-3
CASSLNGRGTDTQYF
TGTGCCAGCAGCCTAAACGGGAGGGGCACAGATACGCAGTATTTT
>13|TRBV6-5|-|-|TRBJ1-1
CASSVILNTEAFF
TGTGCCAGCAGTGTTATCCTGAACACTGAAGCTTTCTTT
>12|TRBV6-5|-|-|TRBJ2-2
CASNRDSGELFF
TGTGCCAGCAACCGGGATTCCGGGGAGCTGTTTTTT
>14|TRBV27|TRBD1|-|TRBJ2-5
CATKNWDREETQYF
TGTGCCACCAAAAATTGGGACAGGGAAGAGACCCAGTACTTC
>13|TRBV5-1|TRBD1|-|TRBJ1-6
CASSSTGASPLHF
TGCGCCAGCAGCTCGACAGGGGCTTCACCCCTCCACTTT
>15|TRBV2|-|-|TRBJ1-1
CASSEFTAYDTEAFF
TGTGCCAGCAGTGAGTTCACAGCCTACGACACTGAAGCTTTCTTT
>14|TRBV6-5|-|-|TRBJ2-1
CASRPADKPNEQFF
TGTGCCAGCAGGCCAGCGGATAAACCAAATGAGCAGTTCTTC
>15|TRBV25-1|-|-|TRBJ2-7
CASSEFTLAPYEQYF
TGTGCCAGCAGTGAGTTTACTCTTGCGCCCTACGAGCAGTACTTC
>15|TRBV10-3|TRBD2|-|TRBJ2-7
CAISGMALARGEQYF
TGTGCCATCAGTGGGATGGCACTAGCGCGTGGGGAGCAGTACTTC
>15|TRBV2|TRBD1|-|TRBJ1-1
CASRPGTARNTEAFF
TGTGCCAGCAGACCTGGGACAGCCAGGAACACTGAAGCTTTCTTT
>13|TRBV18|-|once|TRBJ1-2
CASSPGGFDGYTF
TGTGCCAGCTCACCCGGGGGGTTTGATGGCTACACCTTC
>15|TRBV28|TRBD2|-|TRBJ2-5
CASSAPGLAIQTQYF
TGTGCCAGCAGTGCCCCGGGACTAGCTATACAGACCCAGTACTTC
>13|TRBV6-5|-|-|TRBJ1-5
CASSYGQAQPQHF
TGTGCCAGCAGTTATGGTCAAGCTCAGCCCCAGCATTTT
>14|TRBV6-5|-|-|TRBJ1-3
CASRPDSSGNTIYF
TGTGCCAGCAGACCCGACAGCTCTGGAAACACCATATATTTT
>14|TRBV30|-|-|TRBJ1-5
CAWSVGGWDQPQHF
TGTGCCTGGAGTGTAGGCGGGTGGGATCAGCCCCAGCATTTT
>14|TRBV2|TRBD1|once|TRBJ2-7
CASSVRDRAYEQYF
TGTGCCAGCAGTGTCCGGGACAGAGCCTACGAGCAGTACTTC
>11|TRBV20-1|-|once|TRBJ2-7
CAGSLNYEQYF
TGCGCCGGGTCCTTAAACTACGAGCAGTACTTC
>13|TRBV2|-|-|TRBJ1-4
CASSEPGEEKLFF
TGTGCCAGCAGTGAACCGGGTGAGGAAAAACTGTTTTTT
>15|TRBV7-8|TRBD1|-|TRBJ2-5
CASSLGRTGFDTQYF
TGTGCCAGCAGCTTAGGCAGGACAGGGTTCGACACCCAGTACTTC
>16|TRBV19|-|-|TRBJ1-2
CASSMVQHQANYGYTF
TGTGCCAGTAGTATGGTACAGCACCAAGCTAACTATGGCTACACCTTC
>15|TRBV1|-|-|TRBJ2-3
CTSSQGLSGTDTQYF
TGCACCAGCAGCCAGGGACTTTCAGGCACAGATACGCAGTATTTT
>18|TRBV5-3|TRBD1|once|TRBJ2-1
CARSPGQGARRGRNEQFF
TGTGCCAGAAGCCCCGGACAGGGGGCGCGGCGGGGGAGAAATGAGCAGTTCTTC
>20|TRBV7-2|TRBD2|-|TRBJ2-7
CASSLAFGSSGGANTYEQYF
TGTGCCAGCAGCTTAGCGTTCGGGTCTAGCGGGGGGGCAAATACCTACGAGCAGTACTTC
>11|TRBV6-5|-|-|TRBJ1-2
CASRGRHGYTF
TGTGCCAGCAGAGGGAGGCATGGCTACACCTTC
>16|TRBV28|TRBD1|-|TRBJ1-1
CASRLLTGTLNTEAFF
TGTGCCAGCAGATTGCTGACAGGGACCCTGAACACTGAAGCTTTCTTT
>15|TRBV5-1|-|-|TRBJ2-5
CASSLALGVQETQYF
TGCGCCAGCAGCTTGGCCCTCGGGGTACAAGAGACCCAGTACTTC
>18|TRBV5-1|TRBD1|-|TRBJ1-2
CASSLAPGQGASDYGYTF
TGCGCCAGCAGCTTGGCCCCGGGACAGGGGGCATCTGACTATGGCTACACCTTC
>13|TRBV27|-|-|TRBJ1-5
CASSLYGGRPQHF
TGTGCCAGCAGTTTATACGGAGGGAGGCCCCAGCATTTT
>22|TRBV4-1|TRBD1|-|TRBJ1-6
CASSQGRPIGGSDTSYNSPLHF
TGCGCCAGCAGCCAAGGTCGGCCGATAGGGGGCTCTGACACCTCCTATAATTCACCCCTCCACTTT
>16|TRBV5-5|-|-|TRBJ1-5
CASSLGGSSRTRPQHF
TGTGCCAGCAGCTTGGGTGGTAGCAGCCGAACTCGGCCCCAGCATTTT
>15|TRBV7-8|-|-|TRBJ2-7
CASSLAAGASYEQYF
TGTGCCAGCAGCTTAGCGGCAGGGGCCTCCTACGAGCAGTACTTC
>12|TRBV27|-|-|TRBJ1-5
CASSFYNQPQHF
TGTGCCAGCAGCTTTTACAATCAGCCCCAGCATTTT
>14|TRBV6-5|-|-|TRBJ1-5
CASDADSYNQPQHF
TGTGCCAGCGATGCAGACAGTTACAATCAGCCCCAGCATTTT
>12|TRBV18|-|-|TRBJ2-5
CASSPREETQYF
TGTGCCAGCTCACCCAGGGAAGAGACCCAGTACTTC
>16|TRBV10-3|-|-|TRBJ1-3
CAISERQLPSGNTIYF
TGTGCCATCAGTGAAAGACAGCTACCCTCTGGAAACACCATATATTTT
>11|TRBV6-1|-|-|TRBJ1-1
CASFVLTEAFF
TGTGCCAGCTTTGTGTTAACTGAAGCTTTCTTT
>16|TRBV9|TRBD2|-|TRBJ2-4
CASSVGGLAGGDIQYF
TGTGCCAGCAGCGTAGGGGGACTAGCGGGAGGTGACATTCAGTACTTC
>14|TRBV18|-|-|TRBJ2-7
CASSPPVRSYEQYF
TGTGCCAGCTCACCACCGGTTCGGTCCTACGAGCAGTACTTC
>15|TRBV5-8|-|-|TRBJ2-7
CASRVFYTGYYEQYF
TGTGCCAGCAGAGTTTTTTACACGGGGTACTACGAGCAGTACTTC